The entry that follows covers one T cell receptor (beta chain) sequence. The target antigen is unknown. The data belong to a study of shared clonotypes between healthy human individuals. In the original workflow: Quality scores were absent from the junction-only immunoSEQ sequences, so filtering differed. TCRdb's table, derived via immunoSEQ multiplex PCR, lists solely in-frame clones and lacks some. The V and J calls and clone size are taken from that table; D and trimming were inferred from the DNA. The sample consists of around 1 million clones, more than 75% of them appearing once. The CDR3 loop spans 14 amino acids. The ends were cut back, 0 bases at V and 2 bases at J, with 9 bases in the middle. Germline CDR1 and CDR2: SGDLS and YYNGEE. Regarding the study as a whole: Across four donors, naive CD4 shared about 5%, naive CD8 3.5% to 4%, memory CD4 2% to 2.5%, memory CD8 0.4% to 0.5%.

This clonotype originated in a young man in good health. The V and J genes are TRBV9 and TRBJ2-7; possibly TRBD1 for D (6 bases). Sequencing input: memory CD4+ T cells sorted from blood. Subset described: CD45RA-negative fraction. CDR3 in DNA: TGTGCCAGCAGCGTAGGACAGGCTCCCTACGAGCAGTACTTC. Its translation: CASSVGQAPYEQYF.